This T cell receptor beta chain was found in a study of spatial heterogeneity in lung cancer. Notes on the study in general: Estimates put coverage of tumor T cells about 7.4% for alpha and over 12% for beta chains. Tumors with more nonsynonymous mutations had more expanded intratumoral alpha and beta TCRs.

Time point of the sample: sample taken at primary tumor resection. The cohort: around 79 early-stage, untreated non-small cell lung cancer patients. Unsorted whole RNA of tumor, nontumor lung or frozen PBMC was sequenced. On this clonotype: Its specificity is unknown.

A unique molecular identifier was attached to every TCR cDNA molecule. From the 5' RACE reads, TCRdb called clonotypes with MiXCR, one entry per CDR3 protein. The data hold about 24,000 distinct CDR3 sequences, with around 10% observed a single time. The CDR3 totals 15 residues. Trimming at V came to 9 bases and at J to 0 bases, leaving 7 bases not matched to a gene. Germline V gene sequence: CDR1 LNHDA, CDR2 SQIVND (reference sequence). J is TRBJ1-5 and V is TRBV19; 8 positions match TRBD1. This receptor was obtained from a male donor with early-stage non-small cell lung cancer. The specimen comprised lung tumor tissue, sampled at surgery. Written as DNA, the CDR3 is TGTGCCAGCCTAGAGACAGGGGTTAGCAATCAGCCCCAGCATTTT. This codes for CASLETGVSNQPQHF.